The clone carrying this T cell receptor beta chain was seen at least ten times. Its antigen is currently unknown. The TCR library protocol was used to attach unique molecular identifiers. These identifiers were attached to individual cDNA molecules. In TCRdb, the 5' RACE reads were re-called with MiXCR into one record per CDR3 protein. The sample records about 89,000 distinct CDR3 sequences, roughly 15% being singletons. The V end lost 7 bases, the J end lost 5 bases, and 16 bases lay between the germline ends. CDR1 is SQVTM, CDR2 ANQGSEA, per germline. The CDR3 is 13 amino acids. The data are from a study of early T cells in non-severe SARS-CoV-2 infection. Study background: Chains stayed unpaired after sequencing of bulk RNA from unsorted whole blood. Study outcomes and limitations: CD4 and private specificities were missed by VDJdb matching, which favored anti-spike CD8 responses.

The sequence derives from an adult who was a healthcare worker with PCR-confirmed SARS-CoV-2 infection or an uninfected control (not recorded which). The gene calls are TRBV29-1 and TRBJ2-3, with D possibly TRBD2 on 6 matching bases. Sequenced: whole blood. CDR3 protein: CSARRGLGDTQYF. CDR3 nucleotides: TGCAGCGCCAGGCGGGGTTTGGGAGATACGCAGTATTTT.